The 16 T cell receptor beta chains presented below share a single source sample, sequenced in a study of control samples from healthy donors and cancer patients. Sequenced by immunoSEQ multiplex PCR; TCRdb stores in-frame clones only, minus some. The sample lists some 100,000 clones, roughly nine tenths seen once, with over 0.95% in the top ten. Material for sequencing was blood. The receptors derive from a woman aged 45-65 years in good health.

The CDR3 bases are TGTGCCAGCAGTTTGGTGGCGGGAGAAACAGATACGCAGTATTTT. Protein sequence: CASSLVAGETDTQYF. The rearrangement joins TRBV28 to TRBJ2-3, with 7 bases that match TRBD2. The CDR3 covers 15 residues. Losses at the gene ends were 3 bases for V and 3 bases for J; bases not matched to a gene: 6. Germline CDR1 reads MDHEN; CDR2 reads SYDVKM.

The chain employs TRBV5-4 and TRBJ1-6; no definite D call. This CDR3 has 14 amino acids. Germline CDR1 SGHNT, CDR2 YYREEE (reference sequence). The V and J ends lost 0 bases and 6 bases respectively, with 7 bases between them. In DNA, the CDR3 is TGTGCCAGCAGCTTGGGCGGGATTAATTCACCCCTCCACTTT. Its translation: CASSLGGINSPLHF.

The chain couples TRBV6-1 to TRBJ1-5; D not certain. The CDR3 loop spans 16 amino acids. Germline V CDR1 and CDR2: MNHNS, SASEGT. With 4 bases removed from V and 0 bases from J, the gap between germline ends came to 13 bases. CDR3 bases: TGTGCCAGCAGTGTAGAGACGCACCATAGCAATCAGCCCCAGCATTTT. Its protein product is CASSVETHHSNQPQHF.

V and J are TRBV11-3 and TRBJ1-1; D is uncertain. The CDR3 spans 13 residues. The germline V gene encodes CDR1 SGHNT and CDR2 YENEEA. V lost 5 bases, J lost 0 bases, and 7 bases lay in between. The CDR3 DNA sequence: TGTGCCAGCAGCCAACAGATGAACACTGAAGCTTTCTTT. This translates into CASSQQMNTEAFF.

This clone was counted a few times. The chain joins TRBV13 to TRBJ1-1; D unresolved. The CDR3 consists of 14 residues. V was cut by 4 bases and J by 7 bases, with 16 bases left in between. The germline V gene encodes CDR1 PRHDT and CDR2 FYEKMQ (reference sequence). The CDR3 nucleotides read TGTGCCAGCAGCTACCGACCCACCCGCAGTGAAGCTTTCTTT. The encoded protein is CASSYRPTRSEAFF.

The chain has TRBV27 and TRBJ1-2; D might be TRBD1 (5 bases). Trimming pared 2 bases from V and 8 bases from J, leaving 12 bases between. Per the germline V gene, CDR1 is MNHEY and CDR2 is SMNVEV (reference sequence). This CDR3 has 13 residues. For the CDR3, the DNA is TGTGCCAGCAGTTTAATCGGGGGAAGAGGCTACACCTTC. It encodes CASSLIGGRGYTF.

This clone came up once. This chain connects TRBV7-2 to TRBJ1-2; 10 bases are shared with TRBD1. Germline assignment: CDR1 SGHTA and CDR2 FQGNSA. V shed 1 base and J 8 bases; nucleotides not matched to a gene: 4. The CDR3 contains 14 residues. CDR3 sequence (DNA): TGTGCCAGCAGCTTAGAAGGACAGGGGGGAGGCTACACCTTC. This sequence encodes CASSLEGQGGGYTF.

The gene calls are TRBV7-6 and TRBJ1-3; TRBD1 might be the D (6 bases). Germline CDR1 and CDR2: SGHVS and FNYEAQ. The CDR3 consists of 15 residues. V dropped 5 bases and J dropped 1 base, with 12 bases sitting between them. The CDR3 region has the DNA TGTGCCAGCAGCAAAATACAGGGATCTGGAAACACCATATATTTT. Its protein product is CASSKIQGSGNTIYF.

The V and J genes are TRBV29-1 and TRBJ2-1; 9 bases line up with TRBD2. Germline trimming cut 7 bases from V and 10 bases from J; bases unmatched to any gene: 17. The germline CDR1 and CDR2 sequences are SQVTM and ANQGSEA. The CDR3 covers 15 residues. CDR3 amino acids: CSAEDWASGVREQFF. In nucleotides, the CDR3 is TGCAGCGCAGAGGATTGGGCTAGCGGGGTTAGGGAGCAGTTCTTC.

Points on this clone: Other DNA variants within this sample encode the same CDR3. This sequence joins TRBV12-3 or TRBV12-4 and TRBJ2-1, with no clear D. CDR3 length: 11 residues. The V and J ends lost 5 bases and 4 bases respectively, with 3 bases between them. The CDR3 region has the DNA TGTGCCAGCAGTGTTTACAATGAGCAGTTCTTC. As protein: CASSVYNEQFF.

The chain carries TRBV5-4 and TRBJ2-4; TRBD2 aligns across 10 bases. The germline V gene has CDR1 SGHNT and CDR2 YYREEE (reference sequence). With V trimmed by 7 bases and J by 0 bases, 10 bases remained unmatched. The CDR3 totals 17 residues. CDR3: CASSRSSGRGAKNIQYF. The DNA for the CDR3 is TGTGCCAGCTCACGCTCTAGCGGGAGAGGAGCCAAAAACATTCAGTACTTC.

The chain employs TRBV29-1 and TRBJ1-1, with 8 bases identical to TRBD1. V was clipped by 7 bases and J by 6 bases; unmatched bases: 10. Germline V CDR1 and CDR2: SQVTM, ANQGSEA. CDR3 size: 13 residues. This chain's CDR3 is CSGLPGQASEAFF. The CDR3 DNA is TGCAGCGGCCTACCGGGACAGGCATCTGAAGCTTTCTTT.

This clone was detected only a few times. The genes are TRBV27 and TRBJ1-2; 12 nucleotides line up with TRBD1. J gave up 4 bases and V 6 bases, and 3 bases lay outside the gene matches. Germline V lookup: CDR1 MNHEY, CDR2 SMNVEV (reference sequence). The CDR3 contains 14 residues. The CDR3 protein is CASSGTGGSYGYTF. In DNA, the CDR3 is TGTGCCAGCAGCGGGACAGGGGGCAGCTATGGCTACACCTTC.

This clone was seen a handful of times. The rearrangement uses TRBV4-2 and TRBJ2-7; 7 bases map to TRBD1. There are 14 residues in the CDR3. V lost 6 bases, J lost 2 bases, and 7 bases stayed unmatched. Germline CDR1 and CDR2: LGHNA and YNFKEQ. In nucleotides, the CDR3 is TGTGCCAGCAGGGAACGACAGGGCCCCTACGAGCAGTACTTC. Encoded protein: CASRERQGPYEQYF.

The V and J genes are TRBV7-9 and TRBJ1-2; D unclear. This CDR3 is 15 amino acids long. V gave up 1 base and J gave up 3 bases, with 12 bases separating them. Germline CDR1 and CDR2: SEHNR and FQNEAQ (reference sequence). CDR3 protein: CASSLVPVNHYGYTF. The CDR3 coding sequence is TGTGCCAGCAGCTTAGTCCCAGTAAACCACTATGGCTACACCTTC.

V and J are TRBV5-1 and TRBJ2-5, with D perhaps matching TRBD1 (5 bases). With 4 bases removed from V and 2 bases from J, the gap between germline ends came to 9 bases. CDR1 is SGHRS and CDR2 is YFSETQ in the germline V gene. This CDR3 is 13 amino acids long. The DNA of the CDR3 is TGCGCCAGCAGCAATCGACAGCAAGAGACCCAGTACTTC. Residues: CASSNRQQETQYF.